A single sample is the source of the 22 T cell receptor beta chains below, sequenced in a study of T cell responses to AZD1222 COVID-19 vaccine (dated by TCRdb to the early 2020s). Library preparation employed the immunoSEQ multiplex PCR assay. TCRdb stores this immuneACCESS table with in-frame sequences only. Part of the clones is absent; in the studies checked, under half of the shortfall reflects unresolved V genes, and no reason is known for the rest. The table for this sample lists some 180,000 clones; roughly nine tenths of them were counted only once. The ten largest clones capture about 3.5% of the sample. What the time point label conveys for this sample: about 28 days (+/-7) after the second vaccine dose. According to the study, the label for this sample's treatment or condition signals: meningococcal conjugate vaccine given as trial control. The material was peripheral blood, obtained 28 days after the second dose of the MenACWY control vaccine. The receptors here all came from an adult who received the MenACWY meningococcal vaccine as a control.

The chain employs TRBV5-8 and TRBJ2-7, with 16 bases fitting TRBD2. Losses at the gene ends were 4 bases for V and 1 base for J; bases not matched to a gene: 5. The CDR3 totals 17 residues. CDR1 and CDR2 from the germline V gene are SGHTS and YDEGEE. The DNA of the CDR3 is TGTGCCAGCAGCGCGGGACTAGCGGGGGGGCTTTCCTACGAGCAGTACTTC. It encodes CASSAGLAGGLSYEQYF. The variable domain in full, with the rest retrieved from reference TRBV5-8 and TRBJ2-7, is EAGVTQSPTHLIKTRGQQATLRCSPISGHTSVYWYQQALGLGLQFLLWYDEGEERNRGNFPPRFSGRQFPNYSSELNVNALELEDSALYLCASSAGLAGGLSYEQYFGPGTRLTVT.

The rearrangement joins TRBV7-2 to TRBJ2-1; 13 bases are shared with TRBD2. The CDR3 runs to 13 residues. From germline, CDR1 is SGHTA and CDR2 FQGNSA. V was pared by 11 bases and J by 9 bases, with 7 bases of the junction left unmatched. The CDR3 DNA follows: TGTGCCCTAGATACTAGCGGGAGGGGTGAGCAGTTCTTC. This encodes CALDTSGRGEQFF.

The CDR3 DNA reads TGTGCCTGGAGGGACAGGGGTGGCTACACCTTC. Amino acids: CAWRDRGGYTF. V is TRBV30 and J is TRBJ1-2; TRBD1 agrees at 9 bases. This CDR3 contains 11 residues. V was clipped by 3 bases and J by 7 bases; unmatched bases: 0. Germline-derived CDR1 and CDR2 are GTSNPN and SVGIG (reference sequence).

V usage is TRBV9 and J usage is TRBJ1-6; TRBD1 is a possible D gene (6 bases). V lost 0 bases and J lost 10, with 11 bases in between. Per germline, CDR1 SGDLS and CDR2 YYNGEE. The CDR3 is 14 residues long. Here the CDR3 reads CASSVAGGWSPLHF. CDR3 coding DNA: TGTGCCAGCAGCGTAGCGGGGGGCTGGTCACCCCTCCACTTT.

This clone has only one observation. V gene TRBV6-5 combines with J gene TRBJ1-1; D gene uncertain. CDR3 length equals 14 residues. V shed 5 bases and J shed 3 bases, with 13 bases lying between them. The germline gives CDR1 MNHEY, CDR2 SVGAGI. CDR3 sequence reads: CASSLLEGYTEAFF. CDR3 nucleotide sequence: TGTGCCAGCAGTCTTCTGGAAGGCTACACTGAAGCTTTCTTT.

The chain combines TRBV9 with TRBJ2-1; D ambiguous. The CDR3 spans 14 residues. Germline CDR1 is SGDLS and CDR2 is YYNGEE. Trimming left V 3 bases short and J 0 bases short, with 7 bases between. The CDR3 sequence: CASSGLSSYNEQFF. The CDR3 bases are TGTGCCAGCAGCGGGCTCTCCTCCTACAATGAGCAGTTCTTC.

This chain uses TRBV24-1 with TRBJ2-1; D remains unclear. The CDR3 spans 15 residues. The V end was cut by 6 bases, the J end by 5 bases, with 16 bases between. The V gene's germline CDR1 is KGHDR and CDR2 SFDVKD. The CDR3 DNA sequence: TGTGCCACCAGTCCCAAACGAGGACGGGACAATGAGCAGTTCTTC. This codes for CATSPKRGRDNEQFF.

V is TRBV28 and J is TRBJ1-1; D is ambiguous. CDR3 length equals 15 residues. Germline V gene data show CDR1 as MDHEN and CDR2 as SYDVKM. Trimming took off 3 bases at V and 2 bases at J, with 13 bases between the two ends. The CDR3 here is CASSFDGQFNTEAFF. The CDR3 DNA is TGTGCCAGCAGTTTTGATGGCCAATTTAACACTGAAGCTTTCTTT.

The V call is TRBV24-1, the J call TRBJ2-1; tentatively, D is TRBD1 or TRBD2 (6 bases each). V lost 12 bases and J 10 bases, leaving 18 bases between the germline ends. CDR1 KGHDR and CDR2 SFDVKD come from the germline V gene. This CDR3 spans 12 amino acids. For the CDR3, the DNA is TGTGCCGTCCGGGGGCAGGTCACCGAGCAGTTCTTC. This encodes CAVRGQVTEQFF.

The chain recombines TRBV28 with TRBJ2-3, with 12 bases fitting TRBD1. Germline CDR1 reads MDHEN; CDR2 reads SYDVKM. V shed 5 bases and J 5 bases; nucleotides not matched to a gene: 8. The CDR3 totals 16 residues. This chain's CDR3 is CASSPLGTGGVDTQYF. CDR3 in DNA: TGTGCCAGCAGTCCTCTGGGGACAGGGGGCGTAGATACGCAGTATTTT.

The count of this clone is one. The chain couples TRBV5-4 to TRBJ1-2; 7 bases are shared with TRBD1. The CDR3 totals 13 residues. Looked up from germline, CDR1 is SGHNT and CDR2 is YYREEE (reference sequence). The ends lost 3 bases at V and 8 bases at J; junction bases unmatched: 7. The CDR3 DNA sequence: TGTGCCAGCAGCTCAGACAGGGTGGGAGGCTACACCTTC. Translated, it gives CASSSDRVGGYTF.

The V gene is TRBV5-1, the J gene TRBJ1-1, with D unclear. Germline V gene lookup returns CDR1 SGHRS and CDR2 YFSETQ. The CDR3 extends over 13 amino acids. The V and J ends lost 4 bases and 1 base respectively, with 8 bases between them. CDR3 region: CASSPNWNTEAFF. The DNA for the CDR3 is TGCGCCAGCAGCCCTAATTGGAACACTGAAGCTTTCTTT.

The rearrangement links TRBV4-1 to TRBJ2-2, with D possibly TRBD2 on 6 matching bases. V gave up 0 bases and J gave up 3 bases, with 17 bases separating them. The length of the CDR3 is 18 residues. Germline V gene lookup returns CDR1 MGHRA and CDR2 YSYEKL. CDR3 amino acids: CASSQELSVADHTGELFF. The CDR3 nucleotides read TGCGCCAGCAGCCAAGAGCTCAGTGTAGCGGACCACACCGGGGAGCTGTTTTTT.

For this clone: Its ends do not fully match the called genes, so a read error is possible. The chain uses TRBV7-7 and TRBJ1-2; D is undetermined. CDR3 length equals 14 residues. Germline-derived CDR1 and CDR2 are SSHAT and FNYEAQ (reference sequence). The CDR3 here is CASSSGKGNYGYTF. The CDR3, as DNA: TGTGCTAGCAGCTCAGGCAAGGGTAACTATGGCTACACCTTC. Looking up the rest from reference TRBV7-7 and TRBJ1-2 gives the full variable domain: GAGVSQSPRYKVTKRGQDVTLRCDPISSHATLYWYQQALGQGPEFLTYFNYEAQPDKSGLPSDRFSAERPEGSISTLTIQRTEQRDSAMYRCASSSGKGNYGYTFGSGTRLTVV.

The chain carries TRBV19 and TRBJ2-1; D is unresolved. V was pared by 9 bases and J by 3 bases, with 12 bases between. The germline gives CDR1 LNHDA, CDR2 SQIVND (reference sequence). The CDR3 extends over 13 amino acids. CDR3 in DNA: TGTGCCAGCCGTCTAGAACTCTACAATGAGCAGTTCTTC. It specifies CASRLELYNEQFF.

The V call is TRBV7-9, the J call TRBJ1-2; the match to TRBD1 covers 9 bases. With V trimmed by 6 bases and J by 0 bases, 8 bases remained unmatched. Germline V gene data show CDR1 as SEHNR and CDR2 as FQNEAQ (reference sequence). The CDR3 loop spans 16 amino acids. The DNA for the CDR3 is TGTGCCAGCAGACCCGACAGGGGGTTTGCTAACTATGGCTACACCTTC. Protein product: CASRPDRGFANYGYTF.

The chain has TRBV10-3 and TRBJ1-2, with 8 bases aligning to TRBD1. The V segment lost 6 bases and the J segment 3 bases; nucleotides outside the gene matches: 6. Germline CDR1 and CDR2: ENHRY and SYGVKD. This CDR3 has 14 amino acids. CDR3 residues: CAISTGGLDYGYTF. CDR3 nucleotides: TGTGCCATCAGCACAGGGGGACTAGACTATGGCTACACCTTC.

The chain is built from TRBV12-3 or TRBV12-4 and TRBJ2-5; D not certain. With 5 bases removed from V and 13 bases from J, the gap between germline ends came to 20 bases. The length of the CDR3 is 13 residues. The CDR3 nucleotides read TGTGCCAGCAGTCAATCCTTGGAAAGATGGCGGTACTTC. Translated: CASSQSLERWRYF.

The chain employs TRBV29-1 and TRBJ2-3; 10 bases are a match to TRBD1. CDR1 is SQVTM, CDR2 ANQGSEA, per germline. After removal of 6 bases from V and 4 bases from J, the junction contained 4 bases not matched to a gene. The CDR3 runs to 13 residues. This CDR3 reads CSVRTGGSDTQYF. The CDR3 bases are TGCAGCGTGCGGACAGGGGGTTCAGATACGCAGTATTTT.

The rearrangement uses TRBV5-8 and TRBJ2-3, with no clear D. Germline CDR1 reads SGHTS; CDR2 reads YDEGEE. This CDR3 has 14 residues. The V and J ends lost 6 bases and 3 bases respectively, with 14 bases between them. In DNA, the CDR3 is TGTGCCAGCATCCGTCTAGAAATAACAGATACGCAGTATTTT. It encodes CASIRLEITDTQYF.

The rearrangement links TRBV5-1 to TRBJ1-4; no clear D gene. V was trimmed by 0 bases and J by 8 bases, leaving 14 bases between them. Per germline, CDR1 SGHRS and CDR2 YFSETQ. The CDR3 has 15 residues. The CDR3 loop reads CASSLAEARGEKLFF. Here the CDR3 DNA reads TGCGCCAGCAGCTTGGCCGAGGCAAGAGGGGAAAAACTGTTTTTT.

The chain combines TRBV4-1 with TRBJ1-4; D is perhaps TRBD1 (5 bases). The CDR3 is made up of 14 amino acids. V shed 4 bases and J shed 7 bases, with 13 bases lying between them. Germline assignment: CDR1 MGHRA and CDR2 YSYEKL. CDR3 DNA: TGCGCCAGCAGCCCTACGGGGGTCGGTGAAAAACTGTTTTTT. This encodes CASSPTGVGEKLFF.